This TCR beta chain was observed in a study of T cell responses to AZD1222 COVID-19 vaccine. Study-level information: Pooling covered second doses at about 4 or about 12 weeks.

CDR1 and CDR2 from the germline V gene are LNHDA and SQIVND (reference sequence). The CDR3 runs 17 residues. Unmatched junction bases numbered 9, after V lost 7 bases and J lost 2 bases. Study-level findings and limits: As reported, nearly half of all spike-specific TCRs target variant regions that are unmutated. In a largely white British group with more females than males, clonal diversity was possibly underestimated.

Some clones are missing from TCRdb's copy, which holds only in-frame ones; the method was immunoSEQ multiplex PCR. The profile shows tens of thousands of clones, more than 75% of them singletons. This clone has only a few counts. Its antigen is unidentified. This receptor was obtained from an adult in good health. Sample: peripheral blood, taken on day 0 of AZD1222 vaccination. This chain joins TRBV19 and TRBJ1-5; 12 bases map to TRBD1. The CDR3 sequence is CASTGTGGAPGNQPQHF. For the CDR3, the DNA is TGTGCCAGTACCGGGACAGGGGGCGCACCGGGCAATCAGCCCCAGCATTTT.